The sample holds a few counts of the clone carrying this T cell receptor beta chain. This entry belongs to a study of T cells in Graves' hyperthyroidism and ophthalmopathy. Clinical symptoms, serum thyroxine, TRAb, thyroid ultrasound and orbital computed tomography established diagnosis. The ends were cut back, 5 bases at V and 2 bases at J, with 13 bases in the middle. This CDR3 is built from 14 residues. Germline CDR1 is MGHDK and CDR2 is SYGVNS. TCR beta CDR3 regions were amplified from RNA transcripts. HTBI primers were used for first-round RT-PCR of the TCR CDR3. MiXCR, applied by TCRdb to the multiplex PCR reads, yields one record per CDR3 protein. The table shows just under 750,000 distinct CDR3 sequences, with approximately 36% occurring only once.

This sequence was found in a woman aged 40 to 55 with Graves' hyperthyroidism. V usage is TRBV25-1 and J usage is TRBJ2-7; the D call may be TRBD1 or TRBD2 (6 bases each). Material for sequencing was blood. The CDR3, as DNA: TGTGCCAGCAGTATTTTCGGGGGCCCCTACGAGCAGTACTTC. It translates to CASSIFGGPYEQYF.